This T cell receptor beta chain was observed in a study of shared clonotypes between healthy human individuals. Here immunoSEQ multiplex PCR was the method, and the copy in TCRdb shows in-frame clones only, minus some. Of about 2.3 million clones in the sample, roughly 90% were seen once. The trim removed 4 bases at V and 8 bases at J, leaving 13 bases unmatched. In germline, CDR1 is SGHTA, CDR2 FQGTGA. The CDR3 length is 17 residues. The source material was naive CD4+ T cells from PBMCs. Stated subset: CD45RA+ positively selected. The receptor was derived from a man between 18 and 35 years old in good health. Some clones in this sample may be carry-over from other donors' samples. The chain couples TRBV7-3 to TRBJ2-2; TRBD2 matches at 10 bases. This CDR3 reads CASSSGGSGRFSGELFF. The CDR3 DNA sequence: TGTGCCAGCAGCTCCGGTGGTAGCGGGAGGTTCTCGGGGGAGCTGTTTTTT.